The following is a TCR beta chain sequence with its context. Its binding antigen is unknown. Within one base of it there is no much larger clone, and no base qualities were kept. CDR1 and CDR2 are read off the germline V gene (reference sequence) as MNHEY and SMNVEV. The trim is 3 bases for V and 5 bases for J, with a gap of 11 bases between the germline ends. CDR3 length: 14 amino acids, cysteine to phenylalanine. This entry keeps only the CDR3 DNA: 42 bases, framed from base 1. The CDR3 regions of human TCRbeta chains were subjected to immunosequencing. As for the authors' bioinformatics: TCRs in the repertoires were compared against a reference library of SARS-CoV-2-specific TCRs that had been generated with the MIRA antigen-specificity platform. Breadth meant the fraction of unique TCRs that were SARS-CoV-2-associated, whereas depth meant the fraction of total T cells that were SARS-CoV-2-associated. Using the MIRA data, every spike-specific TCR was mapped to the spike region that the TCR reacted to and assigned to either a CD4 or a CD8 class. Log10-transformed breadth and depth values were compared by one-way ANOVA with Sidak's multiple comparisons tests. The immuneACCESS repertoire file appears here via TCRdb, limited to in-frame rearrangements. These files lack a portion of the clones; in checked studies, under half of the deficit traces to unresolved V genes, and the cause of the others is not known. Clonal size and the V and J genes are those of that table, whereas D and trimming came from the DNA. In this sample the table shows over 150,000 clones, just over 90% of which occur a single time. Approximately 1.5% of the sample comes from the top ten.

The record originates from a study of T cell responses to AZD1222 COVID-19 vaccine (dated by TCRdb to 2020 to 2023). In the study overall: AZD1222 recipients whose second dose came at about 4 weeks and those whose second dose came at about 12 weeks were combined into one group, since spike-specific TCR depth and breadth did not differ between the two schedules. A total of under 250 trial participants underwent TCR sequencing, of whom 200 to 220 had received two doses of AZD1222 and some 25 had received two doses of the MenACWY control vaccine. Enrollment into the trials was organized by age into subgroups of 18-55, 56-69 and 70-plus years, and those subgroups contained approximately 150, 30 and 60 TCR-sequenced participants, respectively.

The research as a whole found: Vaccine-associated CD4 TCRs spanned the whole spike protein, with dominant responses in regions 160-218 and 743-854. Because no day 14 peak-response samples were available, repertoires were characterized only after the peak T cell response. Reportedly, close to half of the unique spike-specific TCRs recognized epitopes lying outside the regions that are mutated in the B.1.351 and B.1.1.7 variants. In the small 56-69-year group, the increase in depth fell short of significance, most likely because of low power. Conclusions about previously exposed vaccinees were limited because only five to seven AZD1222 recipients were SARS-CoV-2 seropositive at baseline. After two AZD1222 doses, both the breadth and the depth of spike-specific TCRs were significantly higher than at day 0 and than in MenACWY recipients. Most participants were white British and females outnumbered males, and the authors suggested that clonal diversity may have been underestimated.

The time point label corresponds to: baseline before first vaccination. Samples from vaccinated people were obtained from the UK trials COV001 and COV002, which included a single-blind randomized controlled phase 2/3 trial of AZD1222 (ChAdOx1 nCoV-19) in healthy adults. Trial participant PBMC samples were collected at day 0 and day 28 after the second dose for TCRbeta chain sequencing. The clonotype comes from an adult in good health. The material sequenced was peripheral blood, taken on day 0 of AZD1222 vaccination. The V and J genes are TRBV27 and TRBJ2-1; the D call is possibly TRBD1 or TRBD2, each sharing 6 bases. The DNA sequence is as follows: TGTGCCAGCAGTTTTGGGGGGCGTAACAATGAGCAGTTCTTC. Its translation is CASSFGGRNNEQFF.